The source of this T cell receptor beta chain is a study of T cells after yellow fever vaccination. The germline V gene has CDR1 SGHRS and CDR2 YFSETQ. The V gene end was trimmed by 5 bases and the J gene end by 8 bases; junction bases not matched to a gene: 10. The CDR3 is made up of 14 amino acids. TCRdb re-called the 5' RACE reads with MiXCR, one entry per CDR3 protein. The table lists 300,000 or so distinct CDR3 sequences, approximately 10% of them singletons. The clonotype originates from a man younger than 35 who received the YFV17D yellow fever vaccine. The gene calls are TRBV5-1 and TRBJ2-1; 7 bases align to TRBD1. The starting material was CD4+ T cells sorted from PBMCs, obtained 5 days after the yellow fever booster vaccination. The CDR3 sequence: CASSYDREIHEQFF. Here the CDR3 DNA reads TGCGCCAGCAGTTACGACAGGGAAATCCATGAGCAGTTCTTC.